The next 8 T cell receptor beta chains were all read from a single sample in a study of OX40 agonist ivuxolimab in advanced cancers. Sequencing was performed with immunoSEQ multiplex PCR; in TCRdb, only in-frame clones are kept and a portion is missing. Of 38,000 or so clones detected, around 89% appear once; the ten largest clones hold less than 50%. Material: CD4+ or CD8+ T cells sorted from blood, obtained in a trial of the OX40 agonist ivuxolimab. Receptor source: an adult with an advanced solid tumor such as melanoma, head and neck, liver or kidney cancer.

V usage is TRBV28 and J usage is TRBJ2-2, with 8 bases aligning to TRBD2. CDR1 is MDHEN and CDR2 is SYDVKM in the germline V gene. The CDR3 spans 16 residues. With 6 bases clipped from V and 6 bases from J, the junction kept 12 bases outside the gene matches. The CDR3 DNA follows: TGTGCCAGCAGCTACAACCCGGGACTAGGTTCCGGGGAGCTGTTTTTT. This codes for CASSYNPGLGSGELFF.

This rearrangement joins TRBV11-2 to TRBJ2-1, with 11 bases matching TRBD1. CDR3 length equals 17 residues. Germline CDR1 SGHAT, CDR2 FQNNGV. V trimming: 3 bases; J trimming: 6 bases; junction bases outside the gene matches: 10. CDR3 in DNA: TGTGCCAGCAGCTTTCCCCCGGGACAGGGGGACGCCAATGAGCAGTTCTTC. Its translation: CASSFPPGQGDANEQFF.

The V and J genes are TRBV19 and TRBJ2-1; tentative D call: TRBD2 (6 bases). This CDR3 is built from 15 residues. The germline V and J ends were trimmed by 4 bases and 5 bases, with 15 bases remaining between them. The V gene's germline CDR1 is LNHDA and CDR2 SQIVND (reference sequence). The CDR3, as DNA: TGTGCCAGTAGTAGGAGGGACGGTCCGAACAATGAGCAGTTCTTC. This translates into CASSRRDGPNNEQFF.

This clone was counted once. J is TRBJ2-5 and V is TRBV5-1; no clear D gene. This CDR3 has 14 residues. The V gene lost 0 bases and the J gene lost 5 bases, with 11 bases spanning the gap. The germline V gene encodes CDR1 SGHRS and CDR2 YFSETQ. Written as DNA, the CDR3 is TGCGCCAGCAGCTTGGAGGGCATCTGGGAGACCCAGTACTTC. It translates to CASSLEGIWETQYF.

About this clone itself: A much larger clonotype is one base distant, so this may be a read error. The chain is built from TRBV5-4 and TRBJ2-7, with TRBD1 matching over 7 bases. V shed 2 bases and J 2 bases; nucleotides not matched to a gene: 4. The CDR3 sequence is 14 residues long. The germline CDR1 and CDR2 sequences are SGHNT and YYREEE (reference sequence). Written as DNA, the CDR3 is TGTGCCAGCAGCTTACCGGGACAGACCTACGAGCAGTACTTC. Translation: CASSLPGQTYEQYF.

The genes are TRBV9 and TRBJ1-1, with D perhaps TRBD1 (6 bases). Trimming pared 0 bases from V and 0 bases from J, leaving 21 bases between. Germline CDR1 is SGDLS and CDR2 is YYNGEE. The CDR3 length is 19 residues. The chain's CDR3 is CASSVVKETGKRMNTEAFF. The CDR3, as DNA: TGTGCCAGCAGCGTAGTTAAGGAAACAGGGAAGAGGATGAACACTGAAGCTTTCTTT.

The chain employs TRBV21-1 and TRBJ2-7; the tabulated D call, TRBD1, remains unverified against the DNA. TRBV21-1 is designated a pseudogene. The CDR3 is 15 residues long. For the CDR3, the DNA is TGTGCCAGCAGCAAAGCGGGACAGGAATCCTACGAGCAGTACTTC. Translated, it gives CASSKAGQESYEQYF.

This clone was seen a handful of times. The chain uses TRBV9 and TRBJ2-1; 7 bases map to TRBD1. CDR1 SGDLS and CDR2 YYNGEE come from the germline V gene. Trimming at V came to 3 bases and at J to 3 bases, leaving 3 bases not matched to a gene. This CDR3 has 14 amino acids. CDR3 bases: TGTGCCAGCAGCGCGGGACAGAACTACAATGAGCAGTTCTTC. Its translation is CASSAGQNYNEQFF.